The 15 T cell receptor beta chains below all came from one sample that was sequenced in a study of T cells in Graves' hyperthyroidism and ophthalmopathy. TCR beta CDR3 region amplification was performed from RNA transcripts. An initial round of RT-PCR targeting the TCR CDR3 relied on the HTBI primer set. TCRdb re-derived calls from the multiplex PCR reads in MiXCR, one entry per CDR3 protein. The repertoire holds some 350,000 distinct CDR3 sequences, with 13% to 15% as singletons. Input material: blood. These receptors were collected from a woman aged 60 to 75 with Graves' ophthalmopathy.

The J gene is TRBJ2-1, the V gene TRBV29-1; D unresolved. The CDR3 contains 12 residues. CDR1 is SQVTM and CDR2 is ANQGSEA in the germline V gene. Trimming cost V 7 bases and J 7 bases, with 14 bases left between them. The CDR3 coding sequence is TGCAGCGCCGGAACAGCTACTAATGAGCAGTTCTTC. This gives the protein CSAGTATNEQFF.

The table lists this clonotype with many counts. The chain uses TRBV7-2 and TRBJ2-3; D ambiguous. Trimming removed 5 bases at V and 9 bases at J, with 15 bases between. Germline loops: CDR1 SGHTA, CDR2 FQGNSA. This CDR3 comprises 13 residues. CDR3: CASSQDRPGTQYF. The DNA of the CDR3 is TGTGCCAGCAGCCAGGACCGCCCAGGAACGCAGTATTTT.

The CDR3 region has the DNA TGTGCCAGCAGCTTAACGTACAGGGACAATGAGCAGTTCTTC. This encodes CASSLTYRDNEQFF. This chain links TRBV7-2 with TRBJ2-1; D may be TRBD1 (6 bases). This CDR3 comprises 14 residues. Germline lookup yields CDR1 SGHTA and CDR2 FQGNSA. Trimming cost V 2 bases and J 5 bases, with 10 bases left between them.

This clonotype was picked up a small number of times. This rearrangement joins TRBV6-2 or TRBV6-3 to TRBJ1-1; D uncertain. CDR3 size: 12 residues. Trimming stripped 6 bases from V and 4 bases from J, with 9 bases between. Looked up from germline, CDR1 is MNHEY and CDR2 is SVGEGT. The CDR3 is CASRTVFTEAFF. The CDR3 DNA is TGTGCCAGCAGAACAGTCTTCACTGAAGCTTTCTTT.

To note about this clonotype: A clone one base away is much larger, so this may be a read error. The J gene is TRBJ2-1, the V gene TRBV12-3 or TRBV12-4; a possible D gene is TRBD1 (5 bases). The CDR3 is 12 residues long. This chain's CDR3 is CASNLQVAEQFF. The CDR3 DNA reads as TGTGCCAGCAATTTACAGGTAGCAGAACAGTTCTTC.

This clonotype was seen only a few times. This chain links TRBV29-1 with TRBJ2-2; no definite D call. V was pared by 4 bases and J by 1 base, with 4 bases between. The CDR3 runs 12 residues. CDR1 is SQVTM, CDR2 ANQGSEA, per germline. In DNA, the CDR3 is TGCAGCGTTGTCAGGAACACCGGGGAGCTGTTTTTT. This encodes CSVVRNTGELFF.

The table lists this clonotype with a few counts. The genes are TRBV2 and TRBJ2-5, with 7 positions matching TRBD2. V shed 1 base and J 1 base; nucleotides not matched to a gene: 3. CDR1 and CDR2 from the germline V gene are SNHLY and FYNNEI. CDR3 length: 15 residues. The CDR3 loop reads CASSEGSGIQETQYF. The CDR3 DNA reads TGTGCCAGCAGTGAAGGCAGCGGGATCCAAGAGACCCAGTACTTC.

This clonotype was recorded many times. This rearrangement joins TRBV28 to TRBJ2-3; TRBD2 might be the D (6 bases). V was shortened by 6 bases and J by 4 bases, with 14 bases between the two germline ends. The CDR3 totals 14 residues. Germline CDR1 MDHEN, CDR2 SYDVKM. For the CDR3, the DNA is TGTGCCAGCAGGCCCCCGGGAGCTGCAGATACGCAGTATTTT. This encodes CASRPPGAADTQYF.

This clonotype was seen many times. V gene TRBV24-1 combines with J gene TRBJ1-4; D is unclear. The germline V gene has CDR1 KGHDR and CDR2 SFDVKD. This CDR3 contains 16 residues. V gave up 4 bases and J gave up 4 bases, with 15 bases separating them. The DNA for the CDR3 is TGTGCCACCAGTGAAACCGGACCGGCCGTTAATGAAAAACTGTTTTTT. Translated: CATSETGPAVNEKLFF.

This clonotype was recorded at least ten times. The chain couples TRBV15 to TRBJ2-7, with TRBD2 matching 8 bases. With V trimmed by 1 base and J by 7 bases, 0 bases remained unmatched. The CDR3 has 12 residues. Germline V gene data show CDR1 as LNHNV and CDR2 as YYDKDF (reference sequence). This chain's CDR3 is CATSRVAGEQYF. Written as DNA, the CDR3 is TGTGCCACCAGCAGAGTAGCGGGAGAGCAGTACTTC.

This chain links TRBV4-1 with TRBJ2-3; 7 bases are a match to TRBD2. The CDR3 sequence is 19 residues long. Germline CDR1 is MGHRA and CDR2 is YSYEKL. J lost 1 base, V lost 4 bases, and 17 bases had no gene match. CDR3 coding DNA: TGCGCCAGCAGCCCTGGGGTTGGCGGGAGAGGGAAGGGCACAGATACGCAGTATTTT. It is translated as CASSPGVGGRGKGTDTQYF.

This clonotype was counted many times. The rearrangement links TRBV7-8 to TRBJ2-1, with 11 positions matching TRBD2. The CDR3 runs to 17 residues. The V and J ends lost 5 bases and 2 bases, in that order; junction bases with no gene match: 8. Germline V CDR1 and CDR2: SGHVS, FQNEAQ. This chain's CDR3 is CASSQTSGAPTYNEQFF. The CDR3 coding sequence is TGTGCCAGCAGCCAGACTAGCGGGGCACCAACCTACAATGAGCAGTTCTTC.

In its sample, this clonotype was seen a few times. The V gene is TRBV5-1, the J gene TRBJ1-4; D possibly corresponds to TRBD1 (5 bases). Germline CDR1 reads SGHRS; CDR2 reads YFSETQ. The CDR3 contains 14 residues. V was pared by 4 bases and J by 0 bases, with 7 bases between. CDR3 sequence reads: CASSGTATNEKLFF. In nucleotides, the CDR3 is TGCGCCAGCAGCGGGACCGCAACTAATGAAAAACTGTTTTTT.

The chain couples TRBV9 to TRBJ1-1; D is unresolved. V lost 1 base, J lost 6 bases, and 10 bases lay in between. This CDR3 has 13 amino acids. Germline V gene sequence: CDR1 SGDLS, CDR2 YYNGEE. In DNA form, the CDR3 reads TGTGCCAGCAGCGTAAAGGGCTGGTCTGAAGCTTTCTTT. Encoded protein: CASSVKGWSEAFF.

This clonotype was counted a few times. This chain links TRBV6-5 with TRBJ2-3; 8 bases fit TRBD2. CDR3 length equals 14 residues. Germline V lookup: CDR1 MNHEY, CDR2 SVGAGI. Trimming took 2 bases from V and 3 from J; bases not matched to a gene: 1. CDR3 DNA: TGTGCCAGCAGTTACCCGGGGGGGACAGATACGCAGTATTTT. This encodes CASSYPGGTDTQYF.